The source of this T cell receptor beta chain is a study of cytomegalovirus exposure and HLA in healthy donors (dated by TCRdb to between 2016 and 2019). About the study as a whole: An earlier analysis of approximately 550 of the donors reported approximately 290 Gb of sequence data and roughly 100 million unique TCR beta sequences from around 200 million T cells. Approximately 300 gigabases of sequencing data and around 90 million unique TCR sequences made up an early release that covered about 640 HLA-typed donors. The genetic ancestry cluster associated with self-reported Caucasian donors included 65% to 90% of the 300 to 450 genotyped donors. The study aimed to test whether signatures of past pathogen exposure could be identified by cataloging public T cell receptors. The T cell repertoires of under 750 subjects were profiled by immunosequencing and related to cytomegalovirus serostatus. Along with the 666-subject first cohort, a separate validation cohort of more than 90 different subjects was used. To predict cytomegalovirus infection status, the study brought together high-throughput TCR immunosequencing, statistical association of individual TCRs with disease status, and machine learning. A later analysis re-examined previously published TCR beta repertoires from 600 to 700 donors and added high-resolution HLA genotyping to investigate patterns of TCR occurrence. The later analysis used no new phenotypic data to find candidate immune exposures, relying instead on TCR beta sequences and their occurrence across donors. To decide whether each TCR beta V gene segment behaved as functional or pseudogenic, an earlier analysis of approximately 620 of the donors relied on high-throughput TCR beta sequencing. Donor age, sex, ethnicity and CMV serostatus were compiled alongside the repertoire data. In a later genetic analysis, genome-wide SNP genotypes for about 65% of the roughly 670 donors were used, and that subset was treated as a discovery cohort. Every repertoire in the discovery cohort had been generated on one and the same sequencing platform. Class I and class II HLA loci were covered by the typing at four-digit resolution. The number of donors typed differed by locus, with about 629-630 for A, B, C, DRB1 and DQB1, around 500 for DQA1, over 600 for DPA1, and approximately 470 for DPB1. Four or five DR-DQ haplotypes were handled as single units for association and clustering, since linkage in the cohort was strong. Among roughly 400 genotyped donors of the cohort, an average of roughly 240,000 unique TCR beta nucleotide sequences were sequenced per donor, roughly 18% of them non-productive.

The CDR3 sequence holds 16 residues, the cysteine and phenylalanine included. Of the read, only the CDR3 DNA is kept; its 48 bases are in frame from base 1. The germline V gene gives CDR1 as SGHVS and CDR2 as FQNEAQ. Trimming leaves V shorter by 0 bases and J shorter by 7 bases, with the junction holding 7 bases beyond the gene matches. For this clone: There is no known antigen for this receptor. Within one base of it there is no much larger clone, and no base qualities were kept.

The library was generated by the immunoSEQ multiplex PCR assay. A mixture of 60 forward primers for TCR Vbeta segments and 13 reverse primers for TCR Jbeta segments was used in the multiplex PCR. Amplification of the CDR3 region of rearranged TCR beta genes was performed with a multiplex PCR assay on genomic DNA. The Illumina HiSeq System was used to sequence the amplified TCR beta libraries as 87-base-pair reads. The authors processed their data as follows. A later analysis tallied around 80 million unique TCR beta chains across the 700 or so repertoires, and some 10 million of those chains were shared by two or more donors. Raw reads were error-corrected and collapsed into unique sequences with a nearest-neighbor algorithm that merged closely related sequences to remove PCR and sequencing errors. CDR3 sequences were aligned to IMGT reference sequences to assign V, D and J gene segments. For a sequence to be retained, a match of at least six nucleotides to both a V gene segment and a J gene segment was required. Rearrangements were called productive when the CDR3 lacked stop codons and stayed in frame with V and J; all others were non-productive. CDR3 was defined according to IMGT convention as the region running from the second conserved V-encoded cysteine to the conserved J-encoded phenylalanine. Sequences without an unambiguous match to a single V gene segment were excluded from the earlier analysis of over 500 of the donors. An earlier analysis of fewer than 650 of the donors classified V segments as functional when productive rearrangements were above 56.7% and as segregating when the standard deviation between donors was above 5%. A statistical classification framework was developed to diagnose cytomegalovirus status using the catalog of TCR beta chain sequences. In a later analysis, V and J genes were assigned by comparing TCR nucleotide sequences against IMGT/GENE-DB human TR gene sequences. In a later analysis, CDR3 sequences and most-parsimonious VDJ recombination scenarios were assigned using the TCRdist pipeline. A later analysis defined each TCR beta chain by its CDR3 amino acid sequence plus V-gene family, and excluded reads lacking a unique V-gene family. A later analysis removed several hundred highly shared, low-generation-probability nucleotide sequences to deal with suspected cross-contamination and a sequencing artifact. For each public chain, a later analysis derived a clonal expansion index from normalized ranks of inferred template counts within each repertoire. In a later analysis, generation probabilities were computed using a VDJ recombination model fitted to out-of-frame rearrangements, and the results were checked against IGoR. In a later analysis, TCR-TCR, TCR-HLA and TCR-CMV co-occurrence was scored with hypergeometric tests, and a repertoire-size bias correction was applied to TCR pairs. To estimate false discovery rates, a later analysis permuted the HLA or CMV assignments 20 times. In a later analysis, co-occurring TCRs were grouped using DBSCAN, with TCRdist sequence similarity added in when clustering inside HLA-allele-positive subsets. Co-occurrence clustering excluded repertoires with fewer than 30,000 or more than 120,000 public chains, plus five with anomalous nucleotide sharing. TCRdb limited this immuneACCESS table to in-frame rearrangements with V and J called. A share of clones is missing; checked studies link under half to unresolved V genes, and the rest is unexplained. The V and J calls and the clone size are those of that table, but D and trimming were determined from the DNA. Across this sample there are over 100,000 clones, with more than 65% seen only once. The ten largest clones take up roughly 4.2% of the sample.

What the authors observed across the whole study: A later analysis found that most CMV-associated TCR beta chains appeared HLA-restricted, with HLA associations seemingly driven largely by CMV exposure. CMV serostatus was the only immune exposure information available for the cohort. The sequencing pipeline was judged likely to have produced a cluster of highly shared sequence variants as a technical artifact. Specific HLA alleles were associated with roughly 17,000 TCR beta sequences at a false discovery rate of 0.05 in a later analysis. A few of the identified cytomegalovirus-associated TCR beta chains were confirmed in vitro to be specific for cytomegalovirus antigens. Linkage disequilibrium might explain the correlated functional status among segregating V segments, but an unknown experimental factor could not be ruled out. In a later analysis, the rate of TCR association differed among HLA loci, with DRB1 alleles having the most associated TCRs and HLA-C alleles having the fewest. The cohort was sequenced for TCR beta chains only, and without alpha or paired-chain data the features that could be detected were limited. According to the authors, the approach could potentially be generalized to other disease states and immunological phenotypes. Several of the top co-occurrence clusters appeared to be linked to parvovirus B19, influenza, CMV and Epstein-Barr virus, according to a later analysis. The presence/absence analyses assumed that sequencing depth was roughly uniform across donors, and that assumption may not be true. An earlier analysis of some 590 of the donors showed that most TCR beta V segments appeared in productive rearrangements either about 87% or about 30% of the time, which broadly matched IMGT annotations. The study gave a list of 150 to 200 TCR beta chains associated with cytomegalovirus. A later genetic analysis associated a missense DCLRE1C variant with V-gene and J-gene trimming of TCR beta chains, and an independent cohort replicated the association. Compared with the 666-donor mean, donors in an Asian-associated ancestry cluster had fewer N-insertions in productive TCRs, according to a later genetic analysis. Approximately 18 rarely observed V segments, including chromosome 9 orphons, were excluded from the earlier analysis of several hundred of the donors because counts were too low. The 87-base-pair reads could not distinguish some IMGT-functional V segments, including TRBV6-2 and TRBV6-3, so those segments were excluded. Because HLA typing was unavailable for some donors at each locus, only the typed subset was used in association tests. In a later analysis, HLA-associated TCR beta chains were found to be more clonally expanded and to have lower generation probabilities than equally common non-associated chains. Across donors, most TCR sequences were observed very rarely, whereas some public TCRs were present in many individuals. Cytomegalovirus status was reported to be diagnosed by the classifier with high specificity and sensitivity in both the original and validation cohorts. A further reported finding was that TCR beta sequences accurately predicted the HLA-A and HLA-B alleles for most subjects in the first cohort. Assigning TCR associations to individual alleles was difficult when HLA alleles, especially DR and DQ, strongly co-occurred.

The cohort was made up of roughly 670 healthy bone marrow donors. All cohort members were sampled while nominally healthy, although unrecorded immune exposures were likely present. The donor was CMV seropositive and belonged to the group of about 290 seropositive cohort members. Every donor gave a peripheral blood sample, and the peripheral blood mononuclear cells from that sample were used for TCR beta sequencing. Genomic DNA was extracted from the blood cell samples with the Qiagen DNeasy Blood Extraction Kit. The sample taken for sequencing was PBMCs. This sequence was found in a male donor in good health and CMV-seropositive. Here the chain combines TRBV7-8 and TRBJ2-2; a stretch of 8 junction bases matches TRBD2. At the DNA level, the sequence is TGTGCCAGCAGCTTAGCCTTAGCGGGGTTGGGCGGGGAGCTGTTTTTT. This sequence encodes CASSLALAGLGGELFF.